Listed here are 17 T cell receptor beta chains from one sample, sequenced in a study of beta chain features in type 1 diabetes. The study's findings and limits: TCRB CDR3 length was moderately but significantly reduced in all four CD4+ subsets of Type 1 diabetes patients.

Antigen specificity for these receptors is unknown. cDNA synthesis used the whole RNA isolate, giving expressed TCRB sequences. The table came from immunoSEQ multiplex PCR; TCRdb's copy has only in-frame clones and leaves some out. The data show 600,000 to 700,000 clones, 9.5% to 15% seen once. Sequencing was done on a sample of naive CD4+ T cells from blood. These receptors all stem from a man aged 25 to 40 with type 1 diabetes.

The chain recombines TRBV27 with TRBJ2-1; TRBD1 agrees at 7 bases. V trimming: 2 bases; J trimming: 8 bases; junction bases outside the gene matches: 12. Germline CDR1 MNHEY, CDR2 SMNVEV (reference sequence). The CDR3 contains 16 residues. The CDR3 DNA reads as TGTGCCAGCAGTTTACTGGAAAGGGGGCTTGTTGATGAGCAGTTCTTC. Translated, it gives CASSLLERGLVDEQFF.

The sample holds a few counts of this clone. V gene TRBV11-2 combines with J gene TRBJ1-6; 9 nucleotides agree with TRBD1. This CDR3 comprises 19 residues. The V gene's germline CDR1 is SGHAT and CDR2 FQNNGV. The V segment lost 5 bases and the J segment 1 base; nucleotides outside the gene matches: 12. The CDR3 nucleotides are TGTGCCAGCAGCCAGACCGGGACAGGGAGTAGGTCCTATAATTCACCCCTCCACTTT. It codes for CASSQTGTGSRSYNSPLHF.

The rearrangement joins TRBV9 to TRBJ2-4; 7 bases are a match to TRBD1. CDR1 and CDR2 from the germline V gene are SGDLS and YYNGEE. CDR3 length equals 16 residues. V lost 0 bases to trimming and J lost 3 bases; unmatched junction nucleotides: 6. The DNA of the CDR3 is TGTGCCAGCAGCGTAGAACAGGGGTTTGGCAAAAACATTCAGTACTTC. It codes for CASSVEQGFGKNIQYF.

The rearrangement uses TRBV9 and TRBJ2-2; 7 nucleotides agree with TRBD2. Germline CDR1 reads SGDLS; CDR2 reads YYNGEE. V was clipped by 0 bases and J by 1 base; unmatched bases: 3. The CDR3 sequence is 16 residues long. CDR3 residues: CASSVVGTMNTGELFF. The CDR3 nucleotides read TGTGCCAGCAGCGTAGTAGGGACTATGAACACCGGGGAGCTGTTTTTT.

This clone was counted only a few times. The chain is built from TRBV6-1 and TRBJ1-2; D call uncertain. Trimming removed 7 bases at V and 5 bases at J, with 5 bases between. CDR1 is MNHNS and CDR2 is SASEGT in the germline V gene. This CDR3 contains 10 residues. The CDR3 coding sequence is TGTGCCAGCACGGAGTATGGCTACACCTTC. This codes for CASTEYGYTF.

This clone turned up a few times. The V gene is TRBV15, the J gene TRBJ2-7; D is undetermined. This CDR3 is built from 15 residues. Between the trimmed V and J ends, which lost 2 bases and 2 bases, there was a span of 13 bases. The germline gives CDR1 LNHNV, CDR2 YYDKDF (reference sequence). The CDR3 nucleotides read TGTGCCACCAGCAGAACGATCGACGGAACCTACGAGCAGTACTTC. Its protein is CATSRTIDGTYEQYF.

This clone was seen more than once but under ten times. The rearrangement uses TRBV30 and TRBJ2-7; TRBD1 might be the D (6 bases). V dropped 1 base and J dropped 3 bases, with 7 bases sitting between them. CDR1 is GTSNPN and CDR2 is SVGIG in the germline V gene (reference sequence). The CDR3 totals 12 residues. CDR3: CAWSGTVYEQYF. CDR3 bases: TGTGCCTGGAGTGGGACAGTCTACGAGCAGTACTTC.

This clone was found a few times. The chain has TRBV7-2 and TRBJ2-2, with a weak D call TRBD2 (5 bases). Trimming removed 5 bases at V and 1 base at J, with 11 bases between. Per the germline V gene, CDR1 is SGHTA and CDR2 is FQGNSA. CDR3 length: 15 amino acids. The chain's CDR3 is CASSPSLVNTGELFF. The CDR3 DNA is TGTGCCAGCAGCCCCTCACTAGTGAACACCGGGGAGCTGTTTTTT.

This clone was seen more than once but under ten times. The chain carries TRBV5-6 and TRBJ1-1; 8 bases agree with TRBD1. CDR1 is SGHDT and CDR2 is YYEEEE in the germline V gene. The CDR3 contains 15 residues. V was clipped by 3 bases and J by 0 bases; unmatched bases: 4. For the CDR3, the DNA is TGTGCCAGCAGCTATCGGACAGGGCTGAACACTGAAGCTTTCTTT. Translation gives CASSYRTGLNTEAFF.

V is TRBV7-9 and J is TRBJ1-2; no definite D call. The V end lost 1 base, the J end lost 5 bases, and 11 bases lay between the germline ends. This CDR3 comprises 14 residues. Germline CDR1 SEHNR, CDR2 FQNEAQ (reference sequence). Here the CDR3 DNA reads TGTGCCAGCAGCTTAGTGTCAGCTGGGTATGGCTACACCTTC. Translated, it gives CASSLVSAGYGYTF.

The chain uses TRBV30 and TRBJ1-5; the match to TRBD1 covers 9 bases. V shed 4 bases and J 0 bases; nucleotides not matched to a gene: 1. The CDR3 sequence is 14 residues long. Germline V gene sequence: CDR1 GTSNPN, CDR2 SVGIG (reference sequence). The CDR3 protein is CAWNRGLSNQPQHF. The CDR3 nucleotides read TGTGCCTGGAACAGGGGGCTTAGCAATCAGCCCCAGCATTTT.

CDR3 in amino acids: CASMLGSYNEQFF. CDR3 sequence (DNA): TGTGCCAGCATGCTGGGTTCCTACAATGAGCAGTTCTTC. This rearrangement joins TRBV2 to TRBJ2-1; D remains unclear. V lost 7 bases to trimming and J lost 1 base, with 8 bases between them. CDR1 and CDR2 from the germline V gene are SNHLY and FYNNEI. This CDR3 has 13 amino acids.

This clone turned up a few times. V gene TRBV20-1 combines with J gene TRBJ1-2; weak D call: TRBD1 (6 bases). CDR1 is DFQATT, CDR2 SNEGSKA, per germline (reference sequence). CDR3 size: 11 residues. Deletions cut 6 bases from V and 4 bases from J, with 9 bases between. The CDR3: CSALQGYGYTF. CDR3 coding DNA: TGCAGTGCCCTACAGGGCTATGGCTACACCTTC.

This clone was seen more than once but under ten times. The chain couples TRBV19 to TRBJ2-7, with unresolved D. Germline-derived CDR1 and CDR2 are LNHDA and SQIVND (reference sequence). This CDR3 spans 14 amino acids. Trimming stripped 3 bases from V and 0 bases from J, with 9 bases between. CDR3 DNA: TGTGCCAGTAGTATGTGGCGGAACTCCTACGAGCAGTACTTC. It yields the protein CASSMWRNSYEQYF.

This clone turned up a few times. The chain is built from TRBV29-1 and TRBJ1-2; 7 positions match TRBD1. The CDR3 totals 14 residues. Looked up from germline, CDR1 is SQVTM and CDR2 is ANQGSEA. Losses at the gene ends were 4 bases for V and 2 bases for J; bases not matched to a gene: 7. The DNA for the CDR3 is TGCAGCGTTGGAGGAGGGGGCTCCAACTATGGCTACACCTTC. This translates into CSVGGGGSNYGYTF. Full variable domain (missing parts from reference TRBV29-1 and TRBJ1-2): SAVISQKPSRDICQRGTSLTIQCQVDSQVTMMFWYRQQPGQSLTLIATANQGSEATYESGFVIDKFPISRPNLTFSTLTVSNMSPEDSSIYLCSVGGGGSNYGYTFGSGTRLTVV.

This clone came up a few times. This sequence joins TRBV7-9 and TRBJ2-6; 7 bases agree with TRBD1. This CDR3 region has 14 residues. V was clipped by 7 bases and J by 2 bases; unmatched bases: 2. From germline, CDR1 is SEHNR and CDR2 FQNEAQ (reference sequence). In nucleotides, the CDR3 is TGTGCCAGCAACCAGGGGGCTGGGGCCAACGTCCTGACTTTC. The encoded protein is CASNQGAGANVLTF.

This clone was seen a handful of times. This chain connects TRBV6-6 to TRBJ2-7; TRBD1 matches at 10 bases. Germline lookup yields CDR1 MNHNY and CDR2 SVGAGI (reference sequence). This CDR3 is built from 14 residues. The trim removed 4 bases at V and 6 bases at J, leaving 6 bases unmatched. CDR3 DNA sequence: TGTGCCAGCAGTTCGGGACAGGGGTTGGCCGAGCAGTACTTC. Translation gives CASSSGQGLAEQYF.